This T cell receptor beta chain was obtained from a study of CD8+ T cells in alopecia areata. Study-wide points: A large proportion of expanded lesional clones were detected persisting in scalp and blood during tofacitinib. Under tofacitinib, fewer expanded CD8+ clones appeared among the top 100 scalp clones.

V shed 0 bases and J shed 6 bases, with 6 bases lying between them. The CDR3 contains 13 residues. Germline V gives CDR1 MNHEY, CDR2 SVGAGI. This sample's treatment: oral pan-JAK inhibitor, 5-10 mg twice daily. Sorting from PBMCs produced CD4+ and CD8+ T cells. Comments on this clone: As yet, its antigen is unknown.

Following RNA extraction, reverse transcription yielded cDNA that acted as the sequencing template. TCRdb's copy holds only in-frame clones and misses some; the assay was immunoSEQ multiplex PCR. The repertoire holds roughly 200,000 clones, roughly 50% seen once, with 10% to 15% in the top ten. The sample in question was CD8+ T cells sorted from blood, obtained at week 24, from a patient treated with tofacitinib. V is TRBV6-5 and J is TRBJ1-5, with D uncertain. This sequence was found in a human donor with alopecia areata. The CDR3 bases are TGTGCCAGCAGTTACTCGACCGGTCAGCCCCAGCATTTT. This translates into CASSYSTGQPQHF.